Following are 20 T cell receptor beta chains from one sample sequenced in a study of blood T cell repertoires in COVID-19. Here immunoSEQ multiplex PCR was the method, and the copy in TCRdb shows in-frame clones only, minus some. The table includes roughly 300,000 clones, approximately 85% detected once. The sample taken for sequencing was peripheral blood. The receptor set was obtained from a human donor in a cohort sampled during active COVID-19.

This clone was seen more than once but under ten times. The chain has TRBV6-5 and TRBJ2-3; 8 bases are a match to TRBD2. CDR3 length: 14 residues. In germline, CDR1 is MNHEY, CDR2 SVGAGI. V lost 11 bases to trimming and J lost 6 bases; unmatched junction nucleotides: 13. The CDR3 DNA reads TGTGCCGGGGGGACTAGTCCCGTAACGGATACGCAGTATTTT. It translates to CAGGTSPVTDTQYF.

The chain employs TRBV5-6 and TRBJ1-2; a weak D match, TRBD1 (6 bases). This CDR3 comprises 15 residues. Trimming removed 3 bases from V and 2 bases from J, with 14 bases in between. Per the germline V gene, CDR1 is SGHDT and CDR2 is YYEEEE. In DNA form, the CDR3 reads TGTGCCAGCAGCTCCCAGGACGGACAGAACTATGGCTACACCTTC. The encoded protein is CASSSQDGQNYGYTF.

The rearrangement links TRBV28 to TRBJ2-3; D gene uncertain. The V gene's germline CDR1 is MDHEN and CDR2 SYDVKM. Trimming cost V 5 bases and J 0 bases, with 9 bases left between them. The CDR3 has 14 amino acids. CDR3 protein: CASSPLLSTDTQYF. The CDR3 DNA sequence: TGTGCCAGCAGTCCCCTCCTGAGCACAGATACGCAGTATTTT.

The CDR3, as DNA: TGCGCCAGCAGCCAAGGTCTGACAGGACTTAATTCACCCCTCCACTTT. Protein: CASSQGLTGLNSPLHF. V and J are TRBV4-1 and TRBJ1-6, with TRBD1 as a possible D gene (6 bases). V was trimmed by 1 base and J by 6 bases, leaving 13 bases between them. CDR1 is MGHRA, CDR2 YSYEKL, per germline. This CDR3 is 16 amino acids long.

This sequence joins TRBV7-9 and TRBJ2-1; D might be TRBD1 (6 bases). CDR3 length: 13 residues. Germline V gives CDR1 SEHNR, CDR2 FQNEAQ (reference sequence). Trimming stripped 3 bases from V and 6 bases from J, with 9 bases between. The DNA for the CDR3 is TGTGCCAGCAGCTTGGGACACGGCAATGAGCAGTTCTTC. It encodes CASSLGHGNEQFF. Using reference TRBV7-9 and TRBJ2-1 for the parts outside the CDR3, the full variable domain is DTGVSQNPRHKITKRGQNVTFRCDPISEHNRLYWYRQTLGQGPEFLTYFQNEAQLEKSRLLSDRFSAERPKGSFSTLEIQRTEQGDSAMYLCASSLGHGNEQFFGPGTRLTVL.

This chain links TRBV6-1 with TRBJ2-7; tentatively, D is TRBD2 (7 bases). The germline gives CDR1 MNHNS, CDR2 SASEGT. CDR3 length equals 16 residues. Deletions cut 4 bases from V and 2 bases from J, with 18 bases between. CDR3 residues: CASSGMGGGGPYEQYF. CDR3 coding DNA: TGTGCCAGCAGTGGCATGGGGGGAGGGGGTCCCTACGAGCAGTACTTC.

The chain couples TRBV28 to TRBJ1-2, with 8 bases aligning to TRBD1. The CDR3 spans 13 residues. V was clipped by 8 bases and J by 5 bases; unmatched bases: 7. Germline-derived CDR1 and CDR2 are MDHEN and SYDVKM. As DNA, the CDR3 is TGTGCCAGCGAGACAGGGGCGGTGTATGGCTACACCTTC. Protein sequence: CASETGAVYGYTF.

This rearrangement joins TRBV5-1 to TRBJ1-2; the D gene is possibly TRBD1 (5 bases). V lost 4 bases and J 1 base, leaving 8 bases between the germline ends. The CDR3 is made up of 13 amino acids. Germline CDR1 is SGHRS and CDR2 is YFSETQ. In nucleotides, the CDR3 is TGCGCCAGCAGCGCAGACAGTAACTATGGCTACACCTTC. Protein product: CASSADSNYGYTF.

The V call is TRBV28, the J call TRBJ2-1; 7 bases line up with TRBD1. The CDR3 consists of 14 residues. V was clipped by 5 bases and J by 1 base; unmatched bases: 2. Germline assignment: CDR1 MDHEN and CDR2 SYDVKM. This CDR3 is CASSRDSSYNEQFF. CDR3 DNA sequence: TGTGCCAGCAGTCGGGACAGTTCCTACAATGAGCAGTTCTTC.

This chain connects TRBV4-2 to TRBJ2-6, with D tentatively TRBD1 (5 bases). The CDR3 contains 17 residues. Germline V gene lookup returns CDR1 LGHNA and CDR2 YNFKEQ. V was clipped by 1 base and J by 0 bases, with 10 bases between them. The CDR3 nucleotides are TGTGCCAGCAGCCAAGCGACAGTGAGCTCTGGGGCCAACGTCCTGACTTTC. Residues: CASSQATVSSGANVLTF.

V and J are TRBV5-8 and TRBJ2-1; the match to TRBD2 covers 10 bases. The length of the CDR3 is 18 residues. V was clipped by 7 bases and J by 5 bases; unmatched bases: 18. From germline, CDR1 is SGHTS and CDR2 YDEGEE. The CDR3 nucleotides read TGTGCCAGCCCTACGGGGATCAATCTAGCGGGAGAAGACAATGAGCAGTTCTTC. Residues: CASPTGINLAGEDNEQFF.

The V and J genes are TRBV5-4 and TRBJ2-3; tentative D call: TRBD2 (6 bases). The V and J ends lost 5 bases and 2 bases respectively, with 12 bases between them. Looked up from germline, CDR1 is SGHNT and CDR2 is YYREEE (reference sequence). The CDR3 has 14 amino acids. DNA for the CDR3: TGTGCCAGCAGTTACCAGCGGGCCACAGATACGCAGTATTTT. As protein: CASSYQRATDTQYF.

The chain employs TRBV9 and TRBJ2-7; 7 bases line up with TRBD2. The J segment lost 2 bases and the V segment lost 3 bases, leaving 20 bases of the junction unmatched. This CDR3 has 19 residues. CDR1 and CDR2 from the germline V gene are SGDLS and YYNGEE. The CDR3 DNA follows: TGTGCCAGCAGCGCCTCCCCTGGTGCGGGAGAATCCCCAACCTACGAGCAGTACTTC. This gives the protein CASSASPGAGESPTYEQYF.

This chain links TRBV7-2 with TRBJ2-3; TRBD1 might be the D (5 bases). This CDR3 comprises 15 residues. Trimming pared 1 base from V and 5 bases from J, leaving 13 bases between. Germline CDR1 and CDR2: SGHTA and FQGNSA. Written as DNA, the CDR3 is TGTGCCAGCAGCTTAGGGGGCAGGGCAGGAGATACGCAGTATTTT. It yields the protein CASSLGGRAGDTQYF.

The rearrangement links TRBV29-1 to TRBJ2-6; D may be TRBD2 (6 bases). The CDR3 runs 14 residues. From germline, CDR1 is SQVTM and CDR2 ANQGSEA. CDR3: CAGRSGTGANVLTF. CDR3 in DNA: TGCGCAGGGAGGTCAGGGACTGGGGCCAACGTCCTGACTTTC. Based on the CDR3 plus reference TRBV29-1 and TRBJ2-6, the full variable domain is SAVISQKPSRDICQRGTSLTIQCQVDSQVTMMFWYRQQPGQSLTLIATANQGSEATYESGFVIDKFPISRPNLTFSTLTVSNMSPEDSSIYLCAGRSGTGANVLTFGAGSRLTVL.

The CDR3 loop is CASSRSGTSGKNEQFF. DNA for the CDR3: TGTGCCAGCAGCCGATCCGGGACTAGCGGGAAGAATGAGCAGTTCTTC. The chain employs TRBV3-1 (or the pseudogene TRBV3-2) and TRBJ2-1, with 13 bases identical to TRBD2. V lost 4 bases, J lost 7 bases, and 7 bases stayed unmatched. The CDR3 totals 16 residues. CDR1 is LGHDT, CDR2 YNNKEL, per germline (reference sequence).

The chain couples TRBV7-3 to TRBJ2-1; 10 nucleotides line up with TRBD2. The CDR3 contains 19 residues. V dropped 5 bases and J dropped 4; count of bases not matched to a gene: 17. The germline V gene has CDR1 SGHTA and CDR2 FQGTGA. In nucleotides, the CDR3 is TGTGCCAGCAGCCTGATAGCGGGAGGAATAGTATTGGGATACAATGAGCAGTTCTTC. Translated: CASSLIAGGIVLGYNEQFF.

This clone was observed a handful of times. The chain couples TRBV29-1 to TRBJ2-5, with a tentative D call TRBD1 (6 bases). The germline V and J ends were trimmed by 7 bases and 3 bases, with 21 bases remaining between them. The CDR3 is 15 residues long. Germline CDR1 reads SQVTM; CDR2 reads ANQGSEA. The CDR3 region is CSAANTGRREETQYF. The DNA of the CDR3 is TGCAGCGCCGCAAATACAGGGAGAAGGGAAGAGACCCAGTACTTC.

This clone was detected a few times. At one boundary the junction diverges from the germline segment, which might be a read error. The rearrangement uses TRBV6-5 and TRBJ1-1, with D possibly matching TRBD1 (6 bases). CDR1 is MNHEY, CDR2 SVGAGI, per germline. The CDR3 sequence is 13 residues long. DNA for the CDR3: TGTGCCAGCGGGAAAACAGGGAACTCTGAAGCTTTCTTT. This gives the protein CASGKTGNSEAFF.

V is TRBV12-3 or TRBV12-4 and J is TRBJ1-2, with 7 bases aligning to TRBD1. This CDR3 is 13 amino acids long. Trimming removed 7 bases from V and 3 bases from J; junction bases left unmatched: 5. The CDR3 protein is CASNSRGDYGYTF. Here the CDR3 DNA reads TGTGCCAGCAACTCCAGGGGGGACTATGGCTACACCTTC.